This TCR beta chain stems from a study of T cells after yellow fever vaccination. CDR3 length: 14 amino acids. V was trimmed by 3 bases and J by 8 bases, leaving 16 bases between them. CDR1 LGHDT and CDR2 YNNKEL come from the germline V gene (reference sequence). TCRdb processed the 5' RACE reads anew with MiXCR; each CDR3 protein has one entry. Of around 350,000 distinct CDR3 sequences in the sample, approximately 10% were seen once. The clonotype originates from a man between 18 and 35 years old who received the YFV17D yellow fever vaccine. V usage is TRBV3-1 and J usage is TRBJ1-2; D is uncertain. The sample here was PBMCs, taken on the day of the first yellow fever vaccination. The CDR3 spells CASSQQTRLGGYTF. The CDR3, as DNA: TGTGCCAGCAGCCAGCAGACTCGTCTGGGGGGCTACACCTTC.